The present T cell receptor (beta chain) was sequenced within a study of cytomegalovirus exposure and HLA in healthy donors (dated by TCRdb to the late 2010s). Regarding the complete study: According to an earlier analysis of a few hundred of the donors, 150 million to 200 million T cells yielded over 100 million unique TCR beta sequences and about 300 Gb of sequence data. A later analysis re-examined previously published TCR beta repertoires from 610 or so donors and added high-resolution HLA genotyping to investigate patterns of TCR occurrence. Because of strong linkage in the cohort, a few DR-DQ haplotypes were treated as single units for association and clustering. Along with the approximately 670-subject first cohort, a separate validation cohort of over 90 different subjects was used. Typing coverage differed by locus: A, B, C, DRB1 and DQB1 were typed in roughly 629-630 donors, DQA1 in 500 to 550, DPA1 in 600 to 610, and DPB1 in approximately 450. Genome-wide SNP genotypes for about 65% of the 666 donors were used in a later genetic analysis, which treated that subset as a discovery cohort. Among under 450 genotyped donors of the cohort, an average of around 240,000 unique TCR beta nucleotide sequences were sequenced per donor, around 18% of them non-productive. All discovery cohort repertoires had been generated using a single sequencing platform. The genetic ancestry cluster associated with self-reported Caucasian donors included 65% to 90% of the roughly 400 genotyped donors. The study aimed to test whether signatures of past pathogen exposure could be identified by cataloging public T cell receptors. Donor age, sex, ethnicity and CMV serostatus were collected together with the repertoire data. Rather than drawing on any new phenotypic data, the later analysis identified candidate immune exposures from TCR beta sequences and the way those sequences occurred across donors. Using immunosequencing, the study profiled T cell repertoires from fewer than 700 subjects and related those repertoires to cytomegalovirus serostatus. HLA typing covered class I and class II loci at four-digit resolution. An early release that covered about 600 HLA-typed donors contained approximately 300 gigabases of sequencing data and 75 million to 100 million unique TCR sequences. In an earlier analysis of more than 550 of the donors, high-throughput TCR beta sequencing was used to judge whether each TCR beta V gene segment behaved as functional or pseudogenic. The study combined high-throughput TCR immunosequencing, statistical association of individual TCRs with disease status, and machine learning to predict cytomegalovirus infection status.

General study outcomes and caveats: The earlier analysis of approximately 590 of the donors excluded some 15 rarely observed V segments, including chromosome 9 orphons, because counts were too low. Broadly in line with IMGT annotations, most TCR beta V segments showed up in productive rearrangements about 87% or about 30% of the time in an earlier analysis of 587 of the donors. When HLA alleles, especially DR and DQ, strongly co-occurred, attributing TCR associations to individual alleles was difficult. Sequencing depth was assumed to be roughly uniform across donors in the presence/absence analyses, though that assumption may not hold. A later analysis found that most CMV-associated TCR beta chains appeared HLA-restricted, with HLA associations seemingly driven largely by CMV exposure. A further reported finding was that TCR beta sequences accurately predicted the HLA-A and HLA-B alleles for most subjects in the first cohort. Correlated functional status among segregating V segments might be attributable to linkage disequilibrium, but an unknown experimental factor could not be ruled out. In a later analysis, the rate of TCR association differed among HLA loci, with DRB1 alleles having the most associated TCRs and HLA-C alleles having the fewest. A cluster of highly shared sequence variants was judged likely to represent a technical artifact of the sequencing pipeline. The classifier was reported to diagnose cytomegalovirus status with high specificity and sensitivity in both the original cohort and the validation cohort. In a later analysis, several top co-occurrence clusters were reported to appear linked to parvovirus B19, influenza, CMV and Epstein-Barr virus. Most TCR sequences were observed very rarely across donors, whereas some public TCRs were present in many individuals. Only TCR beta chains were sequenced in this cohort, and the absence of alpha or paired-chain data limited detectable features. The only immune exposure information available for the cohort was CMV serostatus. An association between a missense DCLRE1C variant and V-gene and J-gene trimming of TCR beta chains was found in a later genetic analysis and replicated in an independent cohort. Because HLA typing was missing for some donors at each locus, association tests included only the typed subset. In the study, around 150 TCR beta chains were listed as associated with cytomegalovirus. It was suggested by the authors that the approach could potentially be generalized to other disease states and immunological phenotypes. Some IMGT-functional V segments, including TRBV6-2 and TRBV6-3, could not be distinguished by the 87-base-pair reads and were therefore excluded. In a later genetic analysis, fewer N-insertions in productive TCRs were reported among donors in an Asian-associated ancestry cluster than the roughly 710-donor mean. A few of the identified cytomegalovirus-associated TCR beta chains were confirmed in vitro to be specific for cytomegalovirus antigens. In a later analysis, HLA-associated TCR beta chains were found to be more clonally expanded and to have lower generation probabilities than equally common non-associated chains. At a false discovery rate of 0.05, a later analysis linked 15,000 to 20,000 TCR beta sequences to specific HLA alleles.

Reading from cysteine to phenylalanine, the CDR3 counts 14 amino acids. The entry retains the CDR3 DNA only, 42 bases that are in frame from base 1. According to the germline V gene (reference sequence), CDR1 reads MNHNY and CDR2 reads SVGAGI. In total, approximately 700 healthy bone marrow donors made up the cohort. At the time of sampling, all cohort members were nominally healthy, though unrecorded immune exposures were likely present. The donor tested CMV seronegative, placing the donor among the 350 or so seronegative members of the cohort. A peripheral blood sample was provided by each donor, and peripheral blood mononuclear cells were used for TCR beta sequencing. Genomic DNA was extracted from the blood cell samples with the Qiagen DNeasy Blood Extraction Kit. Libraries were made using the immunoSEQ multiplex PCR assay. The multiplex PCR relied on a mix of 60 forward primers for TCR Vbeta segments and 13 reverse primers for TCR Jbeta segments. A multiplex PCR assay on genomic DNA amplified the CDR3 region of rearranged TCR beta genes. The Illumina HiSeq System was used to sequence the amplified TCR beta libraries as 87-base-pair reads. For the original study's pipeline: In a later analysis, around 80 million unique TCR beta chains were counted across the roughly 670 repertoires, and roughly 11 million of these chains were shared by at least two donors. A nearest-neighbor algorithm error-corrected the raw reads and collapsed the reads into unique sequences, merging closely related sequences to remove PCR and sequencing errors. Alignment of CDR3 sequences to IMGT reference sequences was used to assign V, D and J gene segments. Each retained sequence needed at least a six-nucleotide match to both a V gene segment and a J gene segment. A rearrangement was called productive if the CDR3 had no stop codons and remained in frame with V and J, and every other rearrangement was called non-productive. CDR3 was defined by IMGT convention, running from the second conserved V-encoded cysteine to the conserved J-encoded phenylalanine. The earlier analysis of fewer than 700 of the donors excluded sequences that lacked an unambiguous match to a single V gene segment. In an earlier analysis of about 590 of the donors, a V segment was called functional when productive rearrangements were above 56.7%, and segregating when the standard deviation between donors exceeded 5%. A statistical classification framework was built for diagnosing cytomegalovirus status from the catalog of TCR beta chain sequences. In a later analysis, TCR nucleotide sequences were compared against IMGT/GENE-DB human TR gene sequences so that V and J genes could be assigned. In a later analysis, CDR3 sequences and most-parsimonious VDJ recombination scenarios were assigned using the TCRdist pipeline. A later analysis defined each TCR beta chain by its CDR3 amino acid sequence plus V-gene family, and excluded reads lacking a unique V-gene family. To address suspected cross-contamination and a sequencing artifact, a later analysis removed 550 to 750 highly shared, low-generation-probability nucleotide sequences. In a later analysis, a clonal expansion index for each public chain was calculated from normalized within-repertoire ranks of inferred template counts. In a later analysis, generation probabilities were computed with a VDJ recombination model fitted to out-of-frame rearrangements, and the resulting probabilities were checked against IGoR. A later analysis scored TCR-TCR, TCR-HLA and TCR-CMV co-occurrence with hypergeometric tests, applying a repertoire-size bias correction to TCR pairs. In a later analysis, false discovery rates were estimated by permuting HLA or CMV assignments 20 times. In a later analysis, co-occurring TCRs were grouped with DBSCAN, and TCRdist sequence similarity was added when clustering was performed within HLA-allele-positive subsets. Co-occurrence clustering excluded repertoires with fewer than 30,000 or more than 120,000 public chains, plus five with anomalous nucleotide sharing. Imported from immuneACCESS, the table was reduced by TCRdb to in-frame sequences with V and J called. These copies leave out some clones; in studies compared against another copy, an unresolved V gene accounts for under half, and the cause of the remainder is not known. V, J and clone size were drawn from that table, and D and trimming were deduced from the DNA. The sample contains about 120,000 clones, 70% to 90% of them found a single time. The ten largest clones capture about 1.8% of the sample.

This clone was seen a single time. Its antigen is not yet known. An end of the junction differs from the germline gene, which may be a read error. The material sequenced was PBMCs. This receptor was identified in a man between 35 and 55 years old in good health and CMV-seronegative. The rearrangement joined TRBV6-6 to TRBJ1-1; a stretch of 9 junction bases matches TRBD1. The DNA is TGTGCCAGCAACCCGGACAGGGGAAACAATGAAGCTTTCTTT. The resulting protein is CASNPDRGNNEAFF.